What follows is one T cell receptor beta chain and its context. This receptor's antigen is unknown. No much larger clone exists at a distance of one base, and base qualities are not known. This sample is part of a study of T-cell memory formation after mild COVID-19 (TCRdb year 2021). Background for the entire study: Most TCR sequence clusters were specific to one of the two donors. Two young, previously healthy adult volunteers, one female and one male, were included in the cohort. Longitudinal TCRalpha and TCRbeta repertoire sequencing tracked T-cell clones expanding and contracting after mild COVID-19 in a couple of donors. The study at large found these results: Some responding clones were found in pre-infection memory, which suggests that pre-existing cross-reactive memory T cells took part in the SARS-CoV-2 response. Clones that contracted from day 15 to 85 showed balanced CD4/CD8 phenotypes, whereas a second wave of clones that expanded from day 15 to 37 leaned towards CD4+. Contracting CD4+ clones were located mainly in the CM and EM memory subsets, whereas CD8+ clones were found to be enriched in EMRA. SARS-CoV-2 specificity was not confirmed for the second-wave clones peaking on day 37. The study included only a couple of mild cases, and larger cohorts that include severe cases with pre-infection samples were judged to be necessary.

Ficoll-Paque density gradient centrifugation was the method used to isolate PBMCs. The CDR3 measures 15 amino acids from cysteine to phenylalanine. Only the CDR3 DNA is retained, 45 bases long and in frame from the first base. V is pared back by 1 base and J by 2 bases, with 9 bases lying between the germline termini. CDR1 and CDR2, looked up from the germline V gene, are SNHLY and FYNNEI. The instrument given in TCRdb is Illumina NovaSeq 6000. TCRalpha and TCRbeta cDNA libraries were constructed by 5'RACE with constant-segment primers, with sample barcodes and unique molecular identifiers being introduced. RNA was extracted from every sample with Trizol reagent. The libraries were amplified in two PCR steps, and the second step added a second sample barcode and Illumina TruSeq adapters. Sequencing of libraries was performed on an Illumina NovaSeq with 2 x 150 bp paired-end reads. In the paper's pipeline: Reads were demultiplexed and collapsed into UMI-guided consensus sequences with migec v1.2.7. Using mixcr v2.1.11, UMI consensuses were aligned to TRA and TRB V and J templates and then assembled into clonotypes. Expanded or contracted clonotypes were those called significant by both edgeR and NoisET, with noise models trained on biological replicates. For edgeR calls, the thresholds were a false discovery rate-adjusted p below 0.01 and a log2 fold-change of 1. As an exploratory analysis of dynamics, max-normalized trajectories of the 1000 most abundant clonotypes were examined by PCA with hierarchical clustering. The CD4 or CD8 phenotype of responding clones was assigned using the separately sequenced CD4+ and CD8+ repertoires. The public reads were quality trimmed at Q25 with fastp and then assembled into clones with MiXCR by TCRdb, keeping productive beta chains. Merged by CDR3 protein, the rows form single entries marked with the most common genes and DNA. These V and J calls derive from TCRdb rather than the authors' analysis. The sample table contains around 470,000 distinct CDR3 sequences; only one count was recorded for over 15% of them. Approximately 8.4% of the sample belongs to the ten largest clones.

The sequence is built from TRBV2 and TRBJ1-5, with TRBD1 perhaps the D gene, on 5 matching bases. The sequence came from an adult woman who had mild COVID-19 (a few samples of this study predate the infection). The sample titles of this study are shuffled in the database, so cell type and time point are left out; the donor was told from shared clones. The sequenced sample consisted of PBMCs or a T cell subset sorted from them (not recorded which). The CDR3 corresponds to CASSEEGTGNQPQHF. The base sequence is TGTGCCAGCAGTGAAGAGGGGACCGGCAATCAGCCCCAGCATTTT.